The next 17 T cell receptor beta chains were all read from a single sample in a study of T cells after yellow fever vaccination. TCRdb reprocessed the 5' RACE reads via MiXCR and lists one record per CDR3 protein. The profile shows approximately 510,000 distinct CDR3 sequences, 20% to 25% of them singletons. The sequenced sample was PBMCs, obtained 21 days after the first yellow fever vaccination. These receptors all come from a man between 18 and 35 years old who received the YFV17D yellow fever vaccine.

The J gene is TRBJ1-5, the V gene TRBV3-1; 7 bases line up with TRBD1. V lost 3 bases, J lost 5 bases, and 1 base stayed unmatched. The CDR3 covers 13 residues. CDR1 and CDR2 from the germline V gene are LGHDT and YNNKEL (reference sequence). This CDR3 reads CASSQGTDQPQHF. In DNA form, the CDR3 reads TGTGCCAGCAGCCAGGGGACAGATCAGCCCCAGCATTTT.

This clonotype was recorded a few times. The chain employs TRBV7-6 and TRBJ1-6; the D is unclear. The CDR3 loop spans 14 amino acids. CDR1 SGHVS and CDR2 FNYEAQ come from the germline V gene. Trimming stripped 3 bases from V and 5 bases from J, with 8 bases between. The CDR3 loop is CASSFGVDNSPLHF. The CDR3 DNA is TGTGCCAGCAGCTTCGGGGTAGATAATTCACCCCTCCACTTT.

This clonotype was seen a few times. The chain combines TRBV5-1 with TRBJ1-2; 9 nucleotides align to TRBD1. V lost 4 bases, J lost 9 bases, and 7 bases stayed unmatched. CDR1 and CDR2 (germline): SGHRS, YFSETQ. CDR3 length: 13 residues. CDR3 loop: CASSLGTGNRYTF. The DNA of the CDR3 is TGCGCCAGCAGCCTCGGGACAGGGAACCGCTACACCTTC.

This clonotype was detected many times. The chain is built from TRBV15 and TRBJ1-5; no clear D gene. The V and J ends lost 1 base and 5 bases respectively, with 3 bases between them. The CDR3 covers 12 residues. The germline V gene encodes CDR1 LNHNV and CDR2 YYDKDF (reference sequence). The CDR3 here is CATSRADQPQHF. The DNA of the CDR3 is TGTGCCACCAGCAGAGCAGATCAGCCCCAGCATTTT. The full variable domain, rest sourced from reference TRBV15 and TRBJ1-5, is DAMVIQNPRYQVTQFGKPVTLSCSQTLNHNVMYWYQQKSSQAPKLLFHYYDKDFNNEADTPDNFQSRRPNTSFCFLDIRSPGLGDTAMYLCATSRADQPQHFGDGTRLSIL.

The V and J genes are TRBV4-1 and TRBJ2-5; D unresolved. The germline V gene has CDR1 MGHRA and CDR2 YSYEKL. There are 16 residues in the CDR3. Trimming stripped 1 base from V and 5 bases from J, with 17 bases between. CDR3 DNA: TGCGCCAGCAGCCAAGGGGCCATGTTGATTATGGAGACCCAGTACTTC. Translated, it gives CASSQGAMLIMETQYF.

This clonotype has only a few counts. The chain employs TRBV5-1 and TRBJ2-5; D not certain. Germline V gives CDR1 SGHRS, CDR2 YFSETQ. The V and J ends lost 4 bases and 5 bases respectively, with 18 bases between them. This CDR3 comprises 15 residues. CDR3 DNA sequence: TGCGCCAGCAGCCTACGCTTCCCCGGCTCGGAGACCCAGTACTTC. It yields the protein CASSLRFPGSETQYF.

This clonotype came up a few times. The chain uses TRBV7-7 and TRBJ2-2, with TRBD2 matching 8 bases. The junction had 9 bases not matched to a gene; V was cut back by 2 bases and J by 4 bases. This CDR3 comprises 17 residues. Looked up from germline, CDR1 is SSHAT and CDR2 is FNYEAQ (reference sequence). The CDR3 region has the DNA TGTGCCAGCAGCTTATCGACCAGCGGGGGTGTCACCGGGGAGCTGTTTTTT. Translating it yields CASSLSTSGGVTGELFF.

This clonotype was counted many times. The CDR3 sequence: CSAQRRDEQFF. The CDR3 DNA follows: TGCAGTGCTCAACGCCGGGATGAGCAGTTCTTC. V and J are TRBV20-1 and TRBJ2-1; D unclear. Trimming shortened V by 5 bases and J by 8 bases, and 10 bases separated the two germline ends. The V gene's germline CDR1 is DFQATT and CDR2 SNEGSKA (reference sequence). The CDR3 runs 11 residues.

The rearrangement uses TRBV7-3 and TRBJ2-1, with TRBD1 identical over 9 bases. The CDR3 loop spans 16 amino acids. V trimming: 5 bases; J trimming: 10 bases; junction bases outside the gene matches: 15. Germline CDR1 SGHTA, CDR2 FQGTGA. In nucleotides, the CDR3 is TGTGCCAGCAGCAGAGGGCGGGGACAGGGTGACGGGGAGCAGTTCTTC. Translating gives CASSRGRGQGDGEQFF.

This clonotype was observed a few times. The chain couples TRBV15 to TRBJ2-4; 10 bases align to TRBD1. Losses at the gene ends were 0 bases for V and 1 base for J; bases not matched to a gene: 3. The CDR3 sequence is 17 residues long. CDR1 and CDR2 (germline): LNHNV, YYDKDF (reference sequence). In DNA form, the CDR3 reads TGTGCCACCAGCAGAGACCCGGGACAGGGGGCCAAAAACATTCAGTACTTC. Its translation is CATSRDPGQGAKNIQYF. The full variable domain, completed using reference TRBV15 and TRBJ2-4, is DAMVIQNPRYQVTQFGKPVTLSCSQTLNHNVMYWYQQKSSQAPKLLFHYYDKDFNNEADTPDNFQSRRPNTSFCFLDIRSPGLGDTAMYLCATSRDPGQGAKNIQYFGAGTRLSVL.

The chain combines TRBV12-3 or TRBV12-4 with TRBJ1-1, with D possibly matching TRBD1 (5 bases). The CDR3 has 15 amino acids. Trimming pared 0 bases from V and 2 bases from J, leaving 10 bases between. The chain's CDR3 is CASSLASRGNTEAFF. The CDR3 DNA is TGTGCCAGCAGTTTAGCAAGTAGGGGAAACACTGAAGCTTTCTTT.

Only one count was recorded for this clonotype. V and J are TRBV7-9 and TRBJ2-2, with D possibly matching TRBD2 (6 bases). The CDR3 loop spans 15 amino acids. Germline V CDR1 and CDR2: SEHNR, FQNEAQ (reference sequence). V lost 5 bases and J 2 bases, leaving 12 bases between the germline ends. CDR3 nucleotide sequence: TGTGCCAGCAGCAGCCGGGACTCAAACACCGGGGAGCTGTTTTTT. Its protein product is CASSSRDSNTGELFF.

The chain links TRBV11-1 to TRBJ2-5; D may be TRBD2 (5 bases). Germline lookup yields CDR1 SGHAT and CDR2 FQDESV (reference sequence). The ends were cut back, 5 bases at V and 5 bases at J, with 15 bases in the middle. This CDR3 contains 14 residues. The CDR3 coding sequence is TGTGCCAGCAGCCTGGAAGAGGGCGCGGAGACCCAGTACTTC. This sequence encodes CASSLEEGAETQYF.

The V and J genes are TRBV20-1 and TRBJ1-1; no clear D gene. Trimming pared 3 bases from V and 0 bases from J, leaving 8 bases between. This CDR3 region has 13 residues. CDR1 and CDR2 (germline): DFQATT, SNEGSKA (reference sequence). The CDR3 here is CSARQQLNTEAFF. The CDR3 nucleotides are TGCAGTGCTAGGCAACAGCTGAACACTGAAGCTTTCTTT.

This clonotype was seen a few times. The J gene is TRBJ1-6, the V gene TRBV4-3, with unresolved D. This CDR3 has 15 residues. Germline-derived CDR1 and CDR2 are LGHNA and YSLEER. V gave up 0 bases and J gave up 9 bases, with 12 bases separating them. The CDR3 region is CASSQDSTPSSPLHF. The CDR3 nucleotides are TGCGCCAGCAGCCAAGACTCCACTCCTAGTTCACCCCTCCACTTT.

This clonotype was observed a handful of times. The chain has TRBV6-5 and TRBJ2-7; perhaps TRBD2 as D (6 bases). The CDR3 consists of 14 residues. V was shortened by 3 bases and J by 2 bases, with 11 bases between the two germline ends. Germline V gives CDR1 MNHEY, CDR2 SVGAGI. CDR3 DNA: TGTGCCAGCAGTTATGGCGGAGGGGCCTACGAGCAGTACTTC. It encodes CASSYGGGAYEQYF.

This clonotype was detected ten times or more. This chain connects TRBV3-1 to TRBJ2-5; 7 bases line up with TRBD1. CDR1 is LGHDT and CDR2 is YNNKEL in the germline V gene (reference sequence). The V and J ends lost 2 bases and 1 base, in that order; junction bases with no gene match: 4. The CDR3 consists of 15 residues. CDR3 sequence reads: CASSQTGDLQETQYF. CDR3 coding DNA: TGTGCCAGCAGCCAAACAGGGGACCTCCAAGAGACCCAGTACTTC.